This T cell receptor (beta chain) was captured by sequencing in a study of T cells in Graves' hyperthyroidism and ophthalmopathy. Findings and limits, study-wide: Blood also carried most thyroid clonotypes expanded above 0.001.

Regions amplified from RNA transcripts were the TCR beta CDR3 regions. The HTBI primer set was used in a first-round RT-PCR of the TCR CDR3. TCRdb re-derived calls from the multiplex PCR reads in MiXCR, one entry per CDR3 protein. The table records around 490,000 distinct CDR3 sequences, roughly 21% of them present only once. There are a few counts of this clonotype. Its antigen is currently unknown. CDR1 MNHEY and CDR2 SMNVEV come from the germline V gene (reference sequence). The CDR3 totals 17 residues. Deletions cut 3 bases from V and 3 bases from J, with 20 bases between. This sequence was found in a man in his forties with Graves' ophthalmopathy. This chain links TRBV27 with TRBJ1-2; a weak D match, TRBD1 (5 bases). The sample consisted of blood. CDR3 sequence (DNA): TGTGCCAGCAGTTTTAGCGGCAGGGCAATTAAGTACTATGGCTACACCTTC. Its protein is CASSFSGRAIKYYGYTF.